Listed here are 4 T cell receptor beta chains from one sample, sequenced in a study of T-cell reconstitution after alpha-beta-depleted transplantation in children. The library targeted TCRbeta and was prepared with unique molecular identifiers. One entry per CDR3 protein, called by TCRdb with MiXCR from the PCR reads. The table lists 500,000 or so distinct CDR3 sequences, roughly 33% of them singletons. The source material was PBMCs from the stem cell graft donor, sampled from the stem cell graft. Receptors were obtained from a human donor who donated a stem cell graft to a child with aplastic anemia.

This clonotype was seen just once. CDR3 residues: CASSLVARIGTGELFF. For the CDR3, the DNA is TGTGCCAGCAGCTTAGTAGCCCGGATCGGCACCGGGGAGCTGTTTTTT. The chain combines TRBV7-3 with TRBJ2-2; no reliable D call. This CDR3 comprises 16 residues. V lost 2 bases and J 4 bases, leaving 14 bases between the germline ends. The germline V gene has CDR1 SGHTA and CDR2 FQGTGA.

This clonotype was seen repeatedly, ten times or more. The chain carries TRBV5-1 and TRBJ2-6; perhaps D is TRBD1 or TRBD2 (5 bases each). The CDR3 totals 13 residues. The ends were cut back, 8 bases at V and 2 bases at J, with 8 bases in the middle. Germline V gene data show CDR1 as SGHRS and CDR2 as YFSETQ. The CDR3 protein is CASGTTGANVLTF. CDR3 nucleotides: TGCGCCAGTGGGACGACTGGGGCCAACGTCCTGACTTTC. The entire variable domain, with the rest obtained from reference TRBV5-1 and TRBJ2-6, is as follows: KAGVTQTPRYLIKTRGQQVTLSCSPISGHRSVSWYQQTPGQGLQFLFEYFSETQRNKGNFPGRFSGRQFSNSRSEMNVSTLELGDSALYLCASGTTGANVLTFGAGSRLTVL.

The genes are TRBV29-1 and TRBJ2-5; no definite D call. The length of the CDR3 is 13 residues. The germline V gene has CDR1 SQVTM and CDR2 ANQGSEA. Trimming left V 0 bases short and J 3 bases short, with 8 bases between. CDR3 region: CSVEESREETQYF. The CDR3 nucleotides are TGCAGCGTTGAAGAATCACGTGAAGAGACCCAGTACTTC.

This clonotype was observed a handful of times. The V and J genes are TRBV12-3 or TRBV12-4 and TRBJ2-3, with D perhaps matching TRBD2 (6 bases). V was clipped by 3 bases and J by 3 bases, with 10 bases between them. CDR3 length: 14 amino acids. Here the CDR3 DNA reads TGTGCCAGCAGTTTCGGCGGGGTAACAGATACGCAGTATTTT. Translation: CASSFGGVTDTQYF.